Here is one TCR beta chain with its context. The CDR3 spans 16 residues. J gave up 0 bases and V 5 bases, and 7 bases lay outside the gene matches. Looked up from germline, CDR1 is MDHEN and CDR2 is SYDVKM. This sample was included in a study of blood T cell repertoires in COVID-19. Generated by immunoSEQ multiplex PCR, the TCRdb table keeps only in-frame clones and is missing some. The table lists some 99,000 clones, approximately 87% of them singletons. This TCR came from a woman aged 55-70 years with acute or convalescent COVID-19. V usage is TRBV28 and J usage is TRBJ2-1; TRBD1 matches 7 bases. The sequenced sample was peripheral blood. In DNA, the CDR3 is TGTGCCAGCAGTGGATTCGCAGGGGGCTCCTACAATGAGCAGTTCTTC. As protein: CASSGFAGGSYNEQFF.